One and the same sample provided the 26 T cell receptor beta chains below, sequenced in a study of T-cell reconstitution after alpha-beta-depleted transplantation in children. The TCRbeta library incorporated unique molecular identifiers. TCRdb redid the calling of the PCR reads with MiXCR, one entry per CDR3 protein. The table records more than 400,000 distinct CDR3 sequences, around two fifths of them present only once. Sequences were derived from PBMCs, sampled before TCRalphabeta/CD19-depleted stem cell transplant. Every receptor here comes from a girl aged 2-10 years with aplastic anemia, due to receive a stem cell transplant.

This clonotype was picked up a small number of times. V usage is TRBV12-3 or TRBV12-4 and J usage is TRBJ2-4; TRBD2 is a possible D gene (5 bases). CDR3 length: 12 amino acids. Trimming took off 3 bases at V and 8 bases at J, with 8 bases between the two ends. The chain's CDR3 is CASSFTGDIQYF. DNA of the CDR3: TGTGCCAGCAGTTTTACCGGGGACATTCAGTACTTC.

Ten or more counts support this clonotype. The chain recombines TRBV20-1 with TRBJ1-1; D call uncertain. Germline V gene sequence: CDR1 DFQATT, CDR2 SNEGSKA (reference sequence). Trimming pared 3 bases from V and 2 bases from J, leaving 7 bases between. The CDR3 is 12 amino acids. CDR3 in amino acids: CSARDGNTEAFF. The CDR3 coding sequence is TGCAGTGCTAGGGACGGAAACACTGAAGCTTTCTTT.

Many counts were recorded for this clonotype. The chain combines TRBV10-3 with TRBJ2-7; a possible D gene is TRBD2 (6 bases). The V and J ends lost 10 bases and 4 bases respectively, with 14 bases between them. This CDR3 has 12 amino acids. Germline lookup yields CDR1 ENHRY and CDR2 SYGVKD. In DNA, the CDR3 is TGTGCCACTACCGCCGGGGGTTACGAGCAGTACTTC. It translates to CATTAGGYEQYF.

The chain combines TRBV18 with TRBJ1-1; TRBD1 matches at 10 bases. CDR3 size: 19 residues. Germline V CDR1 and CDR2: KGHSH, LQKENI. The trim removed 4 bases at V and 3 bases at J, leaving 17 bases unmatched. CDR3 region: CASSLRSETGGNKDTEAFF. DNA of the CDR3: TGTGCCAGCTCACTGCGTTCCGAGACAGGGGGCAATAAGGACACTGAAGCTTTCTTT.

The genes are TRBV11-3 and TRBJ2-2; D may be TRBD2 (8 bases). Between the trimmed V and J ends, which lost 5 bases and 0 bases, there was a span of 13 bases. Germline V CDR1 and CDR2: SGHNT, YENEEA. The CDR3 extends over 16 amino acids. The CDR3 DNA reads as TGTGCCAGCAGCCCGGGAGGGGGCGCGAACACCGGGGAGCTGTTTTTT. The encoded protein is CASSPGGGANTGELFF.

The V and J genes are TRBV7-8 and TRBJ2-1; 7 bases map to TRBD2. This CDR3 contains 17 residues. CDR1 and CDR2 from the germline V gene are SGHVS and FQNEAQ. V dropped 1 base and J dropped 4; count of bases not matched to a gene: 10. The CDR3 DNA follows: TGTGCCAGCAGCTTAGAACGCGGGAGTCCCCCTTACAATGAGCAGTTCTTC. Its translation: CASSLERGSPPYNEQFF.

CDR3 sequence: CASSQDSTRKVPHPEQYF. Here the CDR3 DNA reads TGTGCCAGCAGCCAAGATTCCACTAGAAAGGTGCCTCATCCCGAGCAGTACTTC. The chain links TRBV3-1 to TRBJ2-7; TRBD2 might be the D (5 bases). Trimming took 0 bases from V and 6 from J, leaving 24 bases between them. Germline V gene data show CDR1 as LGHDT and CDR2 as YNNKEL (reference sequence). This CDR3 contains 18 residues.

This chain uses TRBV24-1 with TRBJ2-1, with 7 bases matching TRBD1. The trim removed 1 base at V and 7 bases at J, leaving 3 bases unmatched. The CDR3 sequence is 14 residues long. From germline, CDR1 is KGHDR and CDR2 SFDVKD. In DNA, the CDR3 is TGTGCCACCAGTGATTTCGACAGGGATAATGAGCAGTTCTTC. Protein product: CATSDFDRDNEQFF.

The rearrangement uses TRBV29-1 and TRBJ2-4, with 7 bases fitting TRBD2. This CDR3 region has 16 residues. The V gene's germline CDR1 is SQVTM and CDR2 ANQGSEA. DNA of the CDR3: TGCACCCAGAGGAGCGGGGACTCCCGCGGCAAAAACATTCAGTACTTC. This gives the protein CTQRSGDSRGKNIQYF.

V gene TRBV5-5 combines with J gene TRBJ2-5, with 11 bases identical to TRBD2. With V trimmed by 4 bases and J by 4 bases, 6 bases remained unmatched. Germline-derived CDR1 and CDR2 are SGHKS and YYEKEE (reference sequence). The CDR3 is 15 amino acids. This chain's CDR3 is CASSVSGGAGETQYF. In nucleotides, the CDR3 is TGTGCCAGCAGCGTTAGCGGGGGGGCCGGAGAGACCCAGTACTTC.

This clonotype was seen repeatedly, ten times or more. Sequence at one end of the junction differs from germline and may be a read error. The chain is built from TRBV12-3 or TRBV12-4 and TRBJ2-1, with D unresolved. This CDR3 region has 13 residues. CDR3: CAIKGGSHNEQFF. In DNA, the CDR3 is TGTGCCATCAAGGGTGGCTCCCACAATGAGCAGTTCTTC.

This chain joins TRBV18 and TRBJ2-2; D remains unclear. V lost 1 base and J lost 6, with 12 bases in between. The germline V gene has CDR1 KGHSH and CDR2 LQKENI. The CDR3 covers 15 residues. CDR3 sequence reads: CASSPQEIPAGELFF. As DNA, the CDR3 is TGTGCCAGCTCACCACAGGAGATCCCGGCCGGGGAGCTGTTTTTT.

This CDR3 reads CASSQVATSGGLGADTQYF. CDR3 coding DNA: TGCGCCAGCAGCCAAGTAGCCACTAGCGGGGGCTTGGGTGCAGATACGCAGTATTTT. The chain couples TRBV4-3 to TRBJ2-3, with 11 bases lining up with TRBD2. V dropped 1 base and J dropped 4; count of bases not matched to a gene: 13. The CDR3 sequence is 19 residues long. Germline loops: CDR1 LGHNA, CDR2 YSLEER.

The chain recombines TRBV11-2 with TRBJ2-3; a weak D match, TRBD2 (5 bases). This CDR3 contains 15 residues. Germline CDR1 SGHAT, CDR2 FQNNGV. Between the trimmed V and J ends, which lost 3 bases and 6 bases, there was a span of 16 bases. The CDR3 here is CASSLTQFTGDTQYF. CDR3 in DNA: TGTGCCAGCAGCTTGACACAGTTCACGGGGGATACGCAGTATTTT.

This chain connects TRBV27 to TRBJ2-1, with 8 bases matching TRBD2. V lost 2 bases and J lost 0; bases outside the gene matches: 3. Germline CDR1 and CDR2: MNHEY and SMNVEV (reference sequence). The length of the CDR3 is 16 residues. The CDR3 sequence: CASSLEAGASYNEQFF. The CDR3 DNA reads as TGTGCCAGCAGTTTAGAAGCGGGAGCCTCCTACAATGAGCAGTTCTTC.

At least ten counts were recorded for this clonotype. V gene TRBV7-2 combines with J gene TRBJ2-3; no reliable D call. The CDR3 consists of 15 residues. The germline gives CDR1 SGHTA, CDR2 FQGNSA. Deletions cut 1 base from V and 0 bases from J, with 8 bases between. The CDR3: CASSLDNDSTDTQYF. CDR3 DNA sequence: TGTGCCAGCAGCTTAGACAACGACAGCACAGATACGCAGTATTTT.

In its sample, this clonotype was seen many times. The chain is built from TRBV3-1 and TRBJ2-1, with 12 bases aligning to TRBD1. Germline values: CDR1 LGHDT, CDR2 YNNKEL (reference sequence). Trimming took 0 bases from V and 10 from J; bases not matched to a gene: 4. The CDR3 totals 15 residues. The CDR3 DNA sequence: TGTGCCAGCAGCCAAGACGGGACAGGGGGCGGCGAGCAGTTCTTC. This sequence encodes CASSQDGTGGGEQFF.

In regard to this clonotype: This sequence may be a read error, since a much larger clone differs from it by one base. This rearrangement joins TRBV4-3 to TRBJ2-1; 9 bases fit TRBD2. The V and J ends lost 3 bases and 6 bases, in that order; junction bases with no gene match: 12. This CDR3 spans 17 amino acids. Per the germline V gene, CDR1 is LGHNA and CDR2 is YSLEER. The CDR3 is CASSQAGTSNPANEQFF. The CDR3 region has the DNA TGCGCCAGCAGCCAGGCCGGGACTAGCAATCCGGCCAATGAGCAGTTCTTC.

This clonotype has only a few counts. The chain uses TRBV20-1 and TRBJ2-3; 10 bases align to TRBD2. The germline V gene encodes CDR1 DFQATT and CDR2 SNEGSKA (reference sequence). This CDR3 region has 16 residues. V lost 1 base to trimming and J lost 5 bases; unmatched junction nucleotides: 9. CDR3 loop: CSARVNLAGEGDTQYF. In DNA, the CDR3 is TGCAGTGCTAGAGTTAATCTAGCGGGAGAAGGAGATACGCAGTATTTT.

Here the CDR3 DNA reads TGCGGCGTGGAGGTTCCCAGCACAGATACGCAGTATTTT. It translates to CGVEVPSTDTQYF. The gene calls are TRBV20-1 and TRBJ2-3; TRBD2 might be the D (5 bases). This CDR3 spans 13 amino acids. The V gene's germline CDR1 is DFQATT and CDR2 SNEGSKA (reference sequence).

This clonotype has only a few counts. V and J are TRBV7-6 and TRBJ2-3; 10 bases map to TRBD2. There are 16 residues in the CDR3. J was trimmed by 3 bases and V by 6 bases; bases with no gene match: 9. Germline CDR1 reads SGHVS; CDR2 reads FNYEAQ. The CDR3 protein is CASSPAGGPVTDTQYF. Here the CDR3 DNA reads TGTGCCAGCAGTCCAGCGGGAGGGCCGGTAACAGATACGCAGTATTTT.

V usage is TRBV5-6 and J usage is TRBJ1-1; D not certain. Germline V gene data show CDR1 as SGHDT and CDR2 as YYEEEE. The CDR3 covers 17 residues. V dropped 2 bases and J dropped 0 bases, with 17 bases sitting between them. The CDR3 sequence: CASSFSWQASMNTEAFF. The CDR3 bases are TGTGCCAGCAGCTTTTCTTGGCAGGCTAGCATGAACACTGAAGCTTTCTTT.

A few counts support this clonotype. The chain uses TRBV20-1 and TRBJ2-7; a possible D gene is TRBD2 (6 bases). The ends were cut back, 5 bases at V and 3 bases at J, with 14 bases in the middle. In germline, CDR1 is DFQATT, CDR2 SNEGSKA (reference sequence). The CDR3 has 13 amino acids. Written as DNA, the CDR3 is TGCAGTGCTCCGGGAGCCTCTAACTACGAGCAGTACTTC. Amino acids: CSAPGASNYEQYF.

In DNA form, the CDR3 reads TGTGCCAGCAGCCTACAGAACGAGCAGTACTTC. This sequence encodes CASSLQNEQYF. The V gene is TRBV5-6, the J gene TRBJ2-7; D is unclear. The V gene lost 4 bases and the J gene lost 5 bases, with 7 bases spanning the gap. CDR3 length equals 11 residues. Germline values: CDR1 SGHDT, CDR2 YYEEEE. Together with reference TRBV5-6 and TRBJ2-7, the CDR3 gives the full variable domain: DAGVTQSPTHLIKTRGQQVTLRCSPKSGHDTVSWYQQALGQGPQFIFQYYEEEERQRGNFPDRFSGHQFPNYSSELNVNALLLGDSALYLCASSLQNEQYFGPGTRLTVT.

This clonotype was seen many times. This chain connects TRBV5-1 to TRBJ2-4, with D possibly being TRBD1 (5 bases). Germline V gene lookup returns CDR1 SGHRS and CDR2 YFSETQ. Trimming took off 0 bases at V and 1 base at J, with 14 bases between the two ends. This CDR3 spans 17 amino acids. CDR3 amino acids: CASSLGPRVTAKNIQYF. The CDR3 bases are TGCGCCAGCAGCTTGGGGCCCAGGGTTACGGCCAAAAACATTCAGTACTTC.

This clonotype was recorded many times. CDR3 in DNA: TGCAGTGCTAAGCGACTAAGCAATCAGCCCCAGCATTTT. This translates into CSAKRLSNQPQHF. The V and J genes are TRBV20-1 and TRBJ1-5, with no clear D. The CDR3 sequence is 13 residues long. Germline CDR1 and CDR2: DFQATT and SNEGSKA (reference sequence). The ends were cut back, 4 bases at V and 1 base at J, with 8 bases in the middle.